The text below deals with one TCR beta chain. This entry comes from a study of TIL therapy for anti-PD-1-resistant metastatic lung cancer. The libraries were made with immunoSEQ v3. TCRdb's table, derived via immunoSEQ multiplex PCR, lists solely in-frame clones and lacks some. This table has approximately 10,000 clones, roughly three quarters appearing once. Time point defined: pre-treatment sample, taken before nivolumab and TIL therapy. This CDR3 is 15 amino acids long. The sequenced sample was blood, obtained at baseline. V usage is TRBV1 and J usage is TRBJ2-3; the table assigns TRBD2, which was not confirmed against the DNA. TRBV1 is listed as a pseudogene. The sequence derives from a person aged 25-79 years with non-small cell lung cancer. This CDR3 reads CTSSRTRAPSDTQYF. The CDR3 DNA sequence: TGCACCAGCAGCCGGACTCGGGCCCCCTCGGATACGCAGTATTTT.